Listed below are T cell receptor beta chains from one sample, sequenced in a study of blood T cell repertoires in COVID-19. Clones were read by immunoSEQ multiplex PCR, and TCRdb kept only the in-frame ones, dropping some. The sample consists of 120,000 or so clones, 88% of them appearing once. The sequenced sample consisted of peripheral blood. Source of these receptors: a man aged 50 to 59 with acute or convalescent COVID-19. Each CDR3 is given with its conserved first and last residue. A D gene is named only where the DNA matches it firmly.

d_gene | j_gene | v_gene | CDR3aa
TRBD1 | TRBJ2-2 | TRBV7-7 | CASSSLGQVGGELFF
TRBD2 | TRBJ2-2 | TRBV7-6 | CASSLRLAANTGELFF
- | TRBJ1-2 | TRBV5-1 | CASSLVGAEGYTF
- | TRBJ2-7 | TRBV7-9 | CASSPSYEQYF
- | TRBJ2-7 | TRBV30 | CAWSVGQPSYEQYF
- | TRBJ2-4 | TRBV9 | CASSVDGSYIQYF
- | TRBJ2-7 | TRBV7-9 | CASSLSPGNEQYF
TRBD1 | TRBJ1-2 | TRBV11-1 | CASSLQGARYGYTF
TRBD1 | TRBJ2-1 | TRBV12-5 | CASGNHVGQGYNEQFF
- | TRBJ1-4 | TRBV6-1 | CASSELLGAHEKLFF
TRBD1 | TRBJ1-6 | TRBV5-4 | CASSLGQGFDSPLHF
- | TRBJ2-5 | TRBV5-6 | CASSSRLTVQETQYF
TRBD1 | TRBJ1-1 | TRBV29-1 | CSVSQGVGTEAFF
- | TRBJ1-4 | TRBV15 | CATGRASEKLFF
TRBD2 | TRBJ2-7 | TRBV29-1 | CSVPGLSSYEQYF
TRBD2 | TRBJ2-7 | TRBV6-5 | CASSQLAGVSYEQYF
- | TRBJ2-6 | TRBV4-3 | CASSLTGYRISGANVLTF
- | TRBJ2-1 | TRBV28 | CASSLTGGYNEQFF
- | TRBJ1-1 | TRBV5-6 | CASSEQGTWITEAFF
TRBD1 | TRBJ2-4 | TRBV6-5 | CASRASTGAKNIQYF
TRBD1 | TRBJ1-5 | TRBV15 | CATSRDRQGFGNQPQHF
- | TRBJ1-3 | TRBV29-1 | CSVDQNGSSGNTIYF
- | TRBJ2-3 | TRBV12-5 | CASGFDRSTDTQYF
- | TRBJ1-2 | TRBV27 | CASSFTGGSGYTF
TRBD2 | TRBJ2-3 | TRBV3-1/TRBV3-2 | CASSQLAGGDTQYF
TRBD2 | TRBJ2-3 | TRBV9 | CASSVGTSGSTDTQYF
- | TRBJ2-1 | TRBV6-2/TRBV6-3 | CASSLRQVSYNEQFF
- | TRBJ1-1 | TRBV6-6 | CASSYGEGDTEAFF
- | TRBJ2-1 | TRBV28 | CASRQTSINEQFF
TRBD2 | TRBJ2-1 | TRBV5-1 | CASSPGLAKAEEQFF
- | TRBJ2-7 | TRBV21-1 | CASSSNRYEQYF
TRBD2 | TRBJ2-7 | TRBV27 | CASKRLAGNNEQYF
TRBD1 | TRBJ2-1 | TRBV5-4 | CASSLAGTGYNEQFF
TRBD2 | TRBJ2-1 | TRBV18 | CASSPGGRSNEQFF
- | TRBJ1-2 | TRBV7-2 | CASSLVGDNYGYTF
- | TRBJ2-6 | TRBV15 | CATSRDEAGANVLTF
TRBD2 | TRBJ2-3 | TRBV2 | CAREAGPSTDTQYF
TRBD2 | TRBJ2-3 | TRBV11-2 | CASSSGTSGYSTDTQYF
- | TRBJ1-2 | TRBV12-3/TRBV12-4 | CASSLGPPYGYTF
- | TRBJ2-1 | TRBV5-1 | CASSLYRDEQFF